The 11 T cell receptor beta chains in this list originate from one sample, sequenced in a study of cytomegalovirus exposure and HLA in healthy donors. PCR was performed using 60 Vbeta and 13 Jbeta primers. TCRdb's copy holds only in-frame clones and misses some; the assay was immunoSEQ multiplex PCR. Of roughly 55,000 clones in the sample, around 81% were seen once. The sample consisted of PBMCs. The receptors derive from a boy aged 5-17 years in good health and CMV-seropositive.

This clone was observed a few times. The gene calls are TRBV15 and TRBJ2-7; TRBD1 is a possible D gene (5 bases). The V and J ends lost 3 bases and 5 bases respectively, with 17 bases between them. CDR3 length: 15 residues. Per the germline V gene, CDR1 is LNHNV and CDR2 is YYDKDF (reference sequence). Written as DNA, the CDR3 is TGTGCCACCAGCAGCCGCGGACACCCCCCCGACGAGCAGTACTTC. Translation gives CATSSRGHPPDEQYF. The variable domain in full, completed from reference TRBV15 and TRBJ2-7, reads DAMVIQNPRYQVTQFGKPVTLSCSQTLNHNVMYWYQQKSSQAPKLLFHYYDKDFNNEADTPDNFQSRRPNTSFCFLDIRSPGLGDTAMYLCATSSRGHPPDEQYFGPGTRLTVT.

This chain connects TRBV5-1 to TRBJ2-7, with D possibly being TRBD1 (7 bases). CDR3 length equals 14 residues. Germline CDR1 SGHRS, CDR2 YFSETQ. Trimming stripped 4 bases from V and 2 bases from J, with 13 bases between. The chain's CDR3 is CASSGGTDTYEQYF. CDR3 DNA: TGCGCCAGCAGCGGCGGGACAGATACCTACGAGCAGTACTTC.

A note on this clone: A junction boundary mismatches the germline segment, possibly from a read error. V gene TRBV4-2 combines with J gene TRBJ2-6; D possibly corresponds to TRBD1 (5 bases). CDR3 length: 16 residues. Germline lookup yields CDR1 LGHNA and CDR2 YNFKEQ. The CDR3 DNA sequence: TGTGCCAGCAGCCAAGATATCAGCTCTGGGGCCAACGTCCTGGCTTTC. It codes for CASSQDISSGANVLAF.

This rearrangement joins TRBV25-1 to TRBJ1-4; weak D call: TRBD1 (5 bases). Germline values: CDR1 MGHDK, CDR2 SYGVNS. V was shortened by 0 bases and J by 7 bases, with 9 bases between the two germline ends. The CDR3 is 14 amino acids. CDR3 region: CASSEYKDTEKLFF. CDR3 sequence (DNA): TGTGCCAGCAGTGAATACAAGGACACTGAAAAACTGTTTTTT.

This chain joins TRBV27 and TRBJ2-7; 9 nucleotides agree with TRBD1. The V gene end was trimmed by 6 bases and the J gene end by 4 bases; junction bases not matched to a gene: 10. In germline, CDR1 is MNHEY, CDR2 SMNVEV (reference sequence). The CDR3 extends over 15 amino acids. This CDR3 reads CASRRTGAVLYEQYF. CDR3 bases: TGTGCCAGCAGAAGGACAGGGGCGGTTTTATACGAGCAGTACTTC.

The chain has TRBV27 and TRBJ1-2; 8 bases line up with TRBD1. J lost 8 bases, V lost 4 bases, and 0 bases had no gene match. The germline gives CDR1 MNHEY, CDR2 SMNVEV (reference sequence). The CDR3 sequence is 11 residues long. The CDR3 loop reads CASSSGGGYTF. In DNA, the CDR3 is TGTGCCAGCAGTTCAGGGGGCGGCTACACCTTC.

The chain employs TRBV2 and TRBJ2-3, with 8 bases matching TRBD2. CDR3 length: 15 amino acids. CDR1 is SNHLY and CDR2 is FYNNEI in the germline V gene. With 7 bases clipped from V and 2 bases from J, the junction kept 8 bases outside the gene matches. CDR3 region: CASITASGSTDTQYF. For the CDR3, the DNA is TGTGCCAGCATAACGGCTAGCGGGTCCACAGATACGCAGTATTTT.

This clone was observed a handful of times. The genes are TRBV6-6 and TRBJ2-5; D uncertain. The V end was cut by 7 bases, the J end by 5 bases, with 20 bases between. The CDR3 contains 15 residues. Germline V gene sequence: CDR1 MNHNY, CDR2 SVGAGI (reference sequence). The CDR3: CASNRVSPSAETQYF. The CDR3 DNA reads TGTGCCAGCAATCGGGTGAGCCCCTCCGCGGAGACCCAGTACTTC.

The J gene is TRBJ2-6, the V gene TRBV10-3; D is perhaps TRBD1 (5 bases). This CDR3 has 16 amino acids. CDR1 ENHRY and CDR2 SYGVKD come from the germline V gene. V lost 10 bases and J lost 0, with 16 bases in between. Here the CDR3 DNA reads TGTGCCACCCGACAGATAGTAGTCTCTGGGGCCAACGTCCTGACTTTC. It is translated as CATRQIVVSGANVLTF.

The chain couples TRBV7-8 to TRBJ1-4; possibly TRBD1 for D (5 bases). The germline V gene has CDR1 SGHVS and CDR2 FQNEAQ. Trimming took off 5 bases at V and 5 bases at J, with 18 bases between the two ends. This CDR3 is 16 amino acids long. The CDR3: CASSPIPGLPNEKLFF. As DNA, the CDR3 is TGTGCCAGCAGCCCCATCCCGGGACTGCCGAATGAAAAACTGTTTTTT.

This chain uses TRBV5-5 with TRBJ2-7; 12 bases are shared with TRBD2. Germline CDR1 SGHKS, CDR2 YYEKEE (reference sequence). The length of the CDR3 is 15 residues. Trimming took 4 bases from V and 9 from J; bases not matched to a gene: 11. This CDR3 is CASSPRLAGAPSQYF. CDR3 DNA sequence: TGTGCCAGCAGCCCCCGACTAGCGGGGGCCCCCTCGCAGTACTTC.